The clone carrying this TCR beta chain was found a few times. The data stem from a study of blood T cell repertoires in COVID-19. Here immunoSEQ multiplex PCR was the method, and the copy in TCRdb shows in-frame clones only, minus some. The sample carries approximately 260,000 clones, around 90% recorded once. Germline CDR1 reads MDHEN; CDR2 reads SYDVKM. V was pared by 6 bases and J by 0 bases, with 9 bases between. The CDR3 covers 14 residues. Researchers sorted participants into cohorts using their self-reported clinical history. The clonotype comes from a woman aged 25 to 39 with acute COVID-19. V gene TRBV28 combines with J gene TRBJ1-5, with D unresolved. The sample taken for sequencing was PBMCs or T cells enriched from blood (not recorded which). CDR3 sequence reads: CASRRSNSNQPQHF. DNA for the CDR3: TGTGCCAGCAGGAGGTCAAATAGCAATCAGCCCCAGCATTTT.